Following are 2 T cell receptor beta chains from one sample sequenced in a study of CD8 T cells in Susac syndrome. RNA amounts of about 0.45 to 1 ug underwent reverse transcription with random hexamers. TCRdb passed the immunoSEQ multiplex PCR reads through MiXCR, listing each CDR3 protein once. The table records over 95,000 distinct CDR3 sequences, less than 95% of them present only once. The source material was CD8+ T cells from PBMCs. The receptors originated from a human donor in good health.

The CDR3 sequence: CASSLLQGNYGYTF. As DNA, the CDR3 is TGTGCCAGCAGCTTGTTACAGGGGAACTATGGCTACACCTTC. J is TRBJ1-2 and V is TRBV5-5, with 7 bases fitting TRBD1. This CDR3 comprises 14 residues. The germline gives CDR1 SGHKS, CDR2 YYEKEE (reference sequence). J was trimmed by 2 bases and V by 1 base; bases with no gene match: 2.

The rearrangement uses TRBV4-2 and TRBJ2-7, with TRBD1 matching over 9 bases. Unmatched junction bases numbered 4, after V lost 0 bases and J lost 4 bases. CDR3 size: 15 residues. CDR1 is LGHNA, CDR2 YNFKEQ, per germline. The CDR3 spells CASSQDTGGTYEQYF. CDR3 bases: TGTGCCAGCAGCCAAGATACAGGGGGCACGTACGAGCAGTACTTC.